This TCR beta chain was identified during a study of blood T cell repertoires in COVID-19. For the study at large: Researchers got acute and convalescent COVID-19 samples from the United States, Italy and Spain. PBMCs, B-cell-depleted T cells, or T cells provided the cDNA or gDNA that made up the material.

Per the study methods: Researchers report that nucleated cell counts were estimated from reference gene primer amplification. TCRdb's table, derived via immunoSEQ multiplex PCR, lists solely in-frame clones and lacks some. V and J calls and clone size follow that table, whereas D and trimming were derived from the DNA. The data hold 50,000 to 55,000 clones, with roughly 85% observed a single time. Germline-derived CDR1 and CDR2 are SQVTM and ANQGSEA. V dropped 4 bases and J dropped 2; count of bases not matched to a gene: 5. The CDR3 consists of 14 residues. Sequencing input: peripheral blood. The TCR sequence derives from a man of 80 years or more with acute or convalescent COVID-19. The rearrangement joins TRBV29-1 to TRBJ1-2; 9 positions match TRBD1. CDR3 region: CSVVQTGGNYGYTF. The CDR3 DNA is TGCAGCGTTGTCCAGACAGGGGGAAACTATGGCTACACCTTC.